This is a list of T cell receptor beta chains from one sample in a study of T cells in tumors after PD-1 blockade. The repertoire was sequenced with immunoSEQ multiplex PCR; TCRdb's copy has only in-frame clones and lacks some. The table shows roughly 8,000 clones, with less than 80% occurring only once. Sequenced material: tumor tissue, taken after anti-PD-1 treatment. The receptors shown here come from a human donor with basal cell carcinoma. CDR3s include the opening cysteine and the closing phenylalanine or tryptophan. The D gene is left open where the match is weak. Not all rows give a size; the values are once, few, many and, for expanded clones, a class.

d_call j_call clone_size v_call cdr3_aa cdr3_nt
. TRBJ2-1 . TRBV6-4 CASRDDTWAFNEQFF TGTGCCAGCAGGGACGATACCTGGGCATTTAATGAGCAGTTCTTC
. TRBJ2-3 . TRBV5-4 CASSSWGPTDTQYF TGTGCCAGCAGCTCCTGGGGGCCCACAGATACGCAGTATTTT
TRBD1 TRBJ2-6 once TRBV30 CAWTSVGRGPWGANVLTF TGTGCCTGGACCTCGGTTGGCAGGGGGCCCTGGGGGGCCAACGTCCTGACTTTC
TRBD1 TRBJ2-7 few TRBV2 CASSVQGFNEQYF TGTGCCAGCAGTGTACAGGGGTTCAACGAGCAGTACTTC
. TRBJ2-5 . TRBV6-6 CASSFPDRKGETQYF TGTGCCAGCAGTTTCCCCGACAGAAAGGGAGAGACCCAGTACTTC
TRBD2 TRBJ2-5 . TRBV5-1 CASSLTGGAGETQYF TGCGCCAGCAGCTTAACCGGGGGGGCGGGCGAGACCCAGTACTTC
. TRBJ2-1 . TRBV10-2 CATRPQHNEQFF TGCGCCACCAGACCGCAGCACAATGAGCAGTTCTTC
. TRBJ1-2 . TRBV3-1/TRBV3-2 CASSQELWYGYTF TGTGCCAGCAGCCAAGAGTTATGGTATGGCTACACCTTC
TRBD2 TRBJ2-5 . TRBV6-5 CASSYMGFGGGETQYF TGTGCCAGCAGTTACATGGGTTTCGGGGGAGGGGAGACCCAGTACTTC
TRBD2 TRBJ2-3 . TRBV24-1 CATSDFGSGVNTQYF TGTGCCACCAGTGATTTCGGTAGCGGGGTGAATACGCAGTATTTT
TRBD2 TRBJ2-5 . TRBV6-4 CASNLAGEGETQYF TGTGCCAGCAACCTAGCGGGGGAGGGGGAGACCCAGTACTTC
TRBD1 TRBJ1-2 few TRBV19 CASSKGQSLTANYGYTF TGTGCCAGTAGTAAGGGACAGAGCTTAACTGCTAACTATGGCTACACCTTC
. TRBJ2-1 . TRBV6-5 CASSKRSGKQFF TGTGCCAGCAGTAAGAGGTCCGGAAAGCAGTTCTTC
. TRBJ2-2 . TRBV5-1 CASFQGTGELFF TGCGCCAGCTTCCAGGGGACCGGGGAGCTGTTTTTT
. TRBJ1-1 . TRBV12-5 CASGLTVTEAFF TGTGCTAGTGGTTTGACCGTTACTGAAGCTTTCTTT
TRBD1 TRBJ1-2 few TRBV9 CASSVAQGGITNYGYTF TGTGCCAGCAGCGTAGCCCAAGGGGGCATCACCAACTATGGCTACACCTTC
TRBD1 TRBJ2-7 . TRBV7-6 CASSLGGTATYEQYF TGTGCCAGCAGCTTAGGTGGGACAGCTACCTACGAGCAGTACTTC
. TRBJ2-3 . TRBV12-3/TRBV12-4 CASTLSGTDTQYF TGTGCCAGCACCCTTAGCGGCACAGATACGCAGTATTTT
. TRBJ1-4 once TRBV7-9 CASSLERGEKLFF TGTGCCAGCAGCTTAGAACGGGGCGAAAAACTGTTTTTT
. TRBJ1-5 . TRBV25-1 CASSHGAYQPQHF TGTGCCAGCAGTCACGGGGCCTATCAGCCCCAGCATTTT
. TRBJ2-2 . TRBV6-5 CASSLAGSTGELFF TGTGCCAGCAGTTTGGCGGGGAGCACCGGGGAGCTGTTTTTT
. TRBJ1-5 . TRBV12-3/TRBV12-4 CASSLGTSTPQHF TGTGCCAGCAGTTTAGGGACTTCAACGCCCCAGCATTTT
TRBD1 TRBJ2-1 few TRBV7-6 CASSLGGQLREQFF TGTGCCAGCAGCTTAGGGGGACAGTTACGTGAGCAGTTCTTC
. TRBJ1-3 . TRBV5-1 CASSRDWGSGNTIYF TGCGCCAGCAGCCGCGACTGGGGCTCTGGAAACACCATATATTTT
. TRBJ2-3 . TRBV7-9 CASSTTDTQYF TGTGCCAGCAGCACTACAGATACGCAGTATTTT
. TRBJ2-7 . TRBV4-1 CASSQEGAGTYEQYF TGCGCCAGCAGCCAAGAAGGCGCAGGAACCTACGAGCAGTACTTC
. TRBJ2-7 few TRBV10-3 CAMSYSGDRDEQYF TGTGCCATGAGCTATAGCGGGGACAGGGATGAGCAGTACTTC
TRBD1 TRBJ2-7 once TRBV10-2 CASSESNRGTYEQYF TGCGCCAGCAGTGAGTCAAACAGGGGAACCTACGAGCAGTACTTC
. TRBJ1-1 . TRBV5-5 CASSLWSRQGNTEAFF TGTGCCAGCAGCTTGTGGAGTCGGCAGGGAAATACTGAAGCTTTCTTT
. TRBJ1-2 once TRBV29-1 CSVEDLSRGGYTF TGCAGCGTTGAAGATCTTAGTCGGGGAGGCTACACCTTC